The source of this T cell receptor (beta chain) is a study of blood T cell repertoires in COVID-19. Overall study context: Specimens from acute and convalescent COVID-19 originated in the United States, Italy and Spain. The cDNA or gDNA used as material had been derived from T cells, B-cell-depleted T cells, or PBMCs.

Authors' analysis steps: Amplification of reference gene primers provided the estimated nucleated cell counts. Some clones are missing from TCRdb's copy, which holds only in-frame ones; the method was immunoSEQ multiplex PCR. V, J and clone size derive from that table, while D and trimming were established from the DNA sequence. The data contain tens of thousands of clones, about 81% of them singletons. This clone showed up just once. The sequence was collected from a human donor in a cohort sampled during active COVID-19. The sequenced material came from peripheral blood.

CDR3 residues: CASSKQLGRSDSPLHF. The CDR3 region has the DNA TGTGCCAGCAGTAAACAACTAGGGAGATCGGATTCACCCCTCCACTTT. This sequence joins TRBV6-6 and TRBJ1-6; D is ambiguous. The CDR3 contains 16 residues. The V end lost 5 bases, the J end lost 8 bases, and 19 bases lay between the germline ends. Per germline, CDR1 MNHNY and CDR2 SVGAGI (reference sequence).